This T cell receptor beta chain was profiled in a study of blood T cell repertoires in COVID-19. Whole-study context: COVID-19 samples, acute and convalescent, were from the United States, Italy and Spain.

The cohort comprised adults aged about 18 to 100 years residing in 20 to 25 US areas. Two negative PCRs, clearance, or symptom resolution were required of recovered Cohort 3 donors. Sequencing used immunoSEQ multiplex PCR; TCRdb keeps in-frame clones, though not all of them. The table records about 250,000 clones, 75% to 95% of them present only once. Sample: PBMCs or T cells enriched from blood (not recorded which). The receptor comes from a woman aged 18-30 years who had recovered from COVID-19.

The CDR3 is CASSYPGIRLYEQYF. The DNA of the CDR3 is TGTGCCAGCAGCTACCCGGGAATCCGGCTCTACGAGCAGTACTTC. This chain connects TRBV5-5 to TRBJ2-7; D is possibly TRBD2 (5 bases). CDR3 size: 15 residues. Trimming cost V 3 bases and J 3 bases, with 16 bases left between them. Per the germline V gene, CDR1 is SGHKS and CDR2 is YYEKEE (reference sequence). The whole variable domain, filled in from reference TRBV5-5 and TRBJ2-7, reads DAGVTQSPTHLIKTRGQQVTLRCSPISGHKSVSWYQQVLGQGPQFIFQYYEKEERGRGNFPDRFSARQFPNYSSELNVNALLLGDSALYLCASSYPGIRLYEQYFGPGTRLTVT.